Listed below are T cell receptor beta chains from one sample, sequenced in a study of T cells after yellow fever vaccination. TCRdb re-called the 5' RACE reads through MiXCR, storing one row per CDR3 protein. Altogether around 310,000 distinct CDR3 sequences are present, 3.5% to 4.5% being singletons, with the ten largest covering approximately 19%. The starting material was PBMCs, obtained 15 days after the yellow fever booster vaccination. All receptors derive from a man younger than 35 who received the YFV17D yellow fever vaccine. The CDR3 runs from the conserved cysteine through the conserved F or W. A D gene is named only where the DNA matches it firmly. Part of the rows lack a size; the others show once, few, many or a class for expanded clones.

v_gene: TRBV4-3; abundance: many; j_gene: TRBJ1-2; d_gene: NA; CDR3nt: TGCGCCAGCAGCCAAGATCAGCAAGGGACTACGGTCTACACCTTC; CDR3aa: CASSQDQQGTTVYTF
v_gene: TRBV6-2/TRBV6-3; abundance: many; j_gene: TRBJ1-1; d_gene: NA; CDR3nt: TGTGCCAGCAACTCTTACTCGACAAGGAACACTGAAGCTTTCTTT; CDR3aa: CASNSYSTRNTEAFF
v_gene: TRBV28; abundance: many; j_gene: TRBJ2-3; d_gene: NA; CDR3nt: TGTGCGACCGGTCCCGGTAGGGGCGAGTTAGCAGATACGCAGTATTTT; CDR3aa: CATGPGRGELADTQYF
v_gene: TRBV18; abundance: few; j_gene: TRBJ1-1; d_gene: NA; CDR3nt: TGTGCCAGCTCAGGTCGGCTAAACACTGAAGCTTTCTTT; CDR3aa: CASSGRLNTEAFF
v_gene: TRBV5-1; abundance: many; j_gene: TRBJ2-3; d_gene: TRBD2; CDR3nt: TGCGCCAGCAGCTTGGGAGCGGGAGCAAGGTCAGATACGCAGTATTTT; CDR3aa: CASSLGAGARSDTQYF
v_gene: TRBV5-1; abundance: many; j_gene: TRBJ2-3; d_gene: TRBD2; CDR3nt: TGCGCCAGCAGCCGGCTAGCGGGGGGTCCAGATACGCAGTATTTT; CDR3aa: CASSRLAGGPDTQYF
v_gene: TRBV20-1; abundance: few; j_gene: TRBJ1-5; d_gene: NA; CDR3nt: TGCAGTGTTATTGGAGGACCAAGCAATCAGCCCCAGCATTTT; CDR3aa: CSVIGGPSNQPQHF
v_gene: TRBV7-9; abundance: many; j_gene: TRBJ1-6; d_gene: NA; CDR3nt: TGTGCCAGCAGCTTAAGGCAGGAGAATTCACCCCTCCACTTT; CDR3aa: CASSLRQENSPLHF
v_gene: TRBV9; abundance: NA; j_gene: TRBJ2-3; d_gene: TRBD2; CDR3nt: TGTGCCAGCAGCGCGCCCGGGGGGGGGATAGATACGCAGTATTTT; CDR3aa: CASSAPGGGIDTQYF
v_gene: TRBV5-1; abundance: many; j_gene: TRBJ2-6; d_gene: TRBD1; CDR3nt: TGCGCCAGCAGCACGGGACAGACCTCTGGGGCCAACGTCCTGACTTTC; CDR3aa: CASSTGQTSGANVLTF
v_gene: TRBV20-1; abundance: NA; j_gene: TRBJ1-1; d_gene: NA; CDR3nt: TGCAGTGCTAGAAAGGACGGAACCACTGAAGCTTTCTTT; CDR3aa: CSARKDGTTEAFF
v_gene: TRBV11-2; abundance: many; j_gene: TRBJ2-1; d_gene: TRBD2; CDR3nt: TGTGCCAGCAGCCCGTCTAGCGGGGGCGCAGGGAATGAGCAGTTCTTC; CDR3aa: CASSPSSGGAGNEQFF
v_gene: TRBV7-2; abundance: many; j_gene: TRBJ2-3; d_gene: NA; CDR3nt: TGTGCCAGCAGCAGGGACCGCCTGGATACGCAGTATTTT; CDR3aa: CASSRDRLDTQYF
v_gene: TRBV27; abundance: few; j_gene: TRBJ2-2; d_gene: TRBD1; CDR3nt: TGTGCCAGCAGTGCTGGGACAGAGAACACCGGGGAGCTGTTTTTT; CDR3aa: CASSAGTENTGELFF
v_gene: TRBV30; abundance: many; j_gene: TRBJ2-3; d_gene: NA; CDR3nt: TGTGCCTGGAGCCCTTCCCTTGGGGCAGATACGCAGTATTTT; CDR3aa: CAWSPSLGADTQYF
v_gene: TRBV27; abundance: NA; j_gene: TRBJ1-4; d_gene: NA; CDR3nt: TGTGCCAGCTGGAGGGCGAGGGCACTGAATGAAAAACTGTTTTTT; CDR3aa: CASWRARALNEKLFF
v_gene: TRBV7-9; abundance: many; j_gene: TRBJ1-1; d_gene: NA; CDR3nt: TGTGCCAGCAGCCCGGGCCTCCTCAGTGAAGCTTTCTTT; CDR3aa: CASSPGLLSEAFF
v_gene: TRBV30; abundance: many; j_gene: TRBJ2-3; d_gene: NA; CDR3nt: TGTGCCTGGACAGGGCTCACCAGCTTCCCGGTATATTTT; CDR3aa: CAWTGLTSFPVYF
v_gene: TRBV7-2; abundance: many; j_gene: TRBJ2-3; d_gene: NA; CDR3nt: TGTGCCAGCAGCTCGACACCTTATACGCAGTATTTT; CDR3aa: CASSSTPYTQYF
v_gene: TRBV5-8; abundance: many; j_gene: TRBJ2-5; d_gene: NA; CDR3nt: TGTGCCAGCAGCTTAGACCAGACCGTGGAGACCCAGTACTTC; CDR3aa: CASSLDQTVETQYF
v_gene: TRBV5-5; abundance: many; j_gene: TRBJ2-3; d_gene: NA; CDR3nt: TGTGCCAGCAGCTTGGTCGCGTATACGCAGTATTTT; CDR3aa: CASSLVAYTQYF
v_gene: TRBV5-1; abundance: many; j_gene: TRBJ1-2; d_gene: NA; CDR3nt: TGCGCCAGCAGCTTGGTAGGGGATAATGGCTACACCTTC; CDR3aa: CASSLVGDNGYTF